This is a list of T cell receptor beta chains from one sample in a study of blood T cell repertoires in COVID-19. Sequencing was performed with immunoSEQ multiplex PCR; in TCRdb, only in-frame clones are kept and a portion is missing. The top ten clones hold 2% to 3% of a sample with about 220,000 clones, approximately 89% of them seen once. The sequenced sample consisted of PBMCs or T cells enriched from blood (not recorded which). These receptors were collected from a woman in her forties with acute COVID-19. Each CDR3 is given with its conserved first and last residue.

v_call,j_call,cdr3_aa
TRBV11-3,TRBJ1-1,CASSSRWGENTEAFF
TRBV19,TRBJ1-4,CASSPFPRNEKLFF
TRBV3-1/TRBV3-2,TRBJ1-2,CASSQGQPGDYGYTF
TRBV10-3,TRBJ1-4,CAISEYGEGREKLFF
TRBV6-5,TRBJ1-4,CASAAGATNEKLFF
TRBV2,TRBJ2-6,CASSDPQGRVHVLTF
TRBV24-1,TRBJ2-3,CATSDFARGRGDTQYF
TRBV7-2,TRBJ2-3,CASSPDPSGLTQYF
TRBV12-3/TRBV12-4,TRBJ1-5,CASKLSGDQPQHF
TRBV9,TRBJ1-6,CASSARTGGNSPLHF
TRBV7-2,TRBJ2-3,CASSLGPRGRTDTQYF
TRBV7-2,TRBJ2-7,CASSLDSLLYEQYF
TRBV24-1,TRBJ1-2,CATSGPANYGYTF
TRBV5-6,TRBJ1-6,CASSLEQGVSPLHF
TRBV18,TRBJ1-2,CASSTLQGNGYTF
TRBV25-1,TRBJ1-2,CASSEGQGAYYGYTF
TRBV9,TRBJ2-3,CASSLRTSGTDTQYF
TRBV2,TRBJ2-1,CASSEAGQGHNEQFF
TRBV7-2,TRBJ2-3,CASSYSGSTDTQYF
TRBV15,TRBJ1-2,CATSRDRVTYYGYTF
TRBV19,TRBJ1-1,CASSKTGSVGTEAFF
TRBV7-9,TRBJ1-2,CASSLGQAYYGYTF
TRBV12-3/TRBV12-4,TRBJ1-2,CASRSTGSHGYTF
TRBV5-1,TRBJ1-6,CASSTGQGRNSPLHF
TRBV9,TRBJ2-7,CASSPDSTGTNEQYF
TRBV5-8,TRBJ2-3,CASSLATRPPRDTQYF
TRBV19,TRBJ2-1,CASSIGQGGTYNEQFF
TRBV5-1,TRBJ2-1,CASSLGGGVSYNEQFF